The 3 T cell receptor beta chains presented below share a single source sample, sequenced in a study of blood T cell repertoires in COVID-19. Only in-frame clones appear in the TCRdb table, and some are missing; sequencing was by immunoSEQ multiplex PCR. The sample lists around 110,000 clones, 70% to 80% seen once, with around 6.2% in the top ten. The material sequenced was peripheral blood. The origin of the receptors is a man older than 75 with COVID-19, enrolled during active disease.

The chain is built from TRBV2 and TRBJ1-1; D call uncertain. The CDR3 consists of 13 residues. Trimming took off 0 bases at V and 1 base at J, with 3 bases between the two ends. Per germline, CDR1 SNHLY and CDR2 FYNNEI. The CDR3 nucleotides read TGTGCCAGCAGTGAAGCCGGGAACACTGAAGCTTTCTTT. Protein: CASSEAGNTEAFF.

This chain connects TRBV9 to TRBJ1-5, with D possibly matching TRBD1 (5 bases). V was pared by 0 bases and J by 1 base, with 5 bases between. Germline V gene data show CDR1 as SGDLS and CDR2 as YYNGEE. This CDR3 comprises 14 residues. CDR3 region: CASSVEGSNQPQHF. The CDR3 DNA is TGTGCCAGCAGCGTAGAGGGGAGCAATCAGCCCCAGCATTTT.

In nucleotides, the CDR3 is TGCAGCGCTGGCCAGGGTGACTATGGCTACACCTTC. Residues: CSAGQGDYGYTF. The rearrangement links TRBV29-1 to TRBJ1-2; maybe TRBD1 (5 bases). Germline CDR1 reads SQVTM; CDR2 reads ANQGSEA. V lost 7 bases and J 3 bases, leaving 12 bases between the germline ends. The CDR3 loop spans 12 amino acids. Combining the CDR3 with reference TRBV29-1 and TRBJ1-2 gives the whole variable domain SAVISQKPSRDICQRGTSLTIQCQVDSQVTMMFWYRQQPGQSLTLIATANQGSEATYESGFVIDKFPISRPNLTFSTLTVSNMSPEDSSIYLCSAGQGDYGYTFGSGTRLTVV.